This entry lists 29 T cell receptor beta chains sequenced from one sample in a study of PD-1 blockade in classical Hodgkin lymphoma. Each patient experienced a relapse that followed autologous stem cell transplantation, and brentuximab vedotin exposure varied. Repertoires were generated with immunoSEQ multiplex PCR, while TCRdb's copy carries only in-frame clones and drops some. Found here are around 13,000 clones, around 78% of them singletons; the top ten hold roughly 23%. Specimen: peripheral blood mononuclear cells (PBMCs), collected before the second cycle of nivolumab. Every receptor here comes from a human donor with classical Hodgkin lymphoma.

This clone was seen a single time. A read error may explain this, as a much larger clone is one base away. The chain uses TRBV27 and TRBJ2-5; the match to TRBD1 covers 8 bases. CDR3 size: 16 residues. The germline V gene encodes CDR1 MNHEY and CDR2 SMNVEV (reference sequence). The CDR3 nucleotides read TGTGCCAGCAGTTTATTGTCCAGGGGGCGTCTAGAGGCCCAGTACTTC. It codes for CASSLLSRGRLEAQYF.

This clone was detected only once. This chain links TRBV27 with TRBJ2-2, with unresolved D. CDR3 size: 15 residues. V was clipped by 3 bases and J by 3 bases, with 11 bases between them. Germline V gives CDR1 MNHEY, CDR2 SMNVEV (reference sequence). CDR3 sequence: CASSFEMRYTGELFF. In DNA, the CDR3 is TGTGCCAGCAGTTTCGAAATGAGGTACACCGGGGAGCTGTTTTTT.

In nucleotides, the CDR3 is TGTGCCAGTCAACAGGGGGATTCCTACAATGAGCAGTTCTTC. Translated: CASQQGDSYNEQFF. The chain joins TRBV19 to TRBJ2-1, with TRBD1 matching 8 bases. CDR1 and CDR2 from the germline V gene are LNHDA and SQIVND (reference sequence). The CDR3 spans 14 residues. V lost 8 bases and J lost 1; bases outside the gene matches: 4.

The V call is TRBV6-4, the J call TRBJ1-6, with D possibly TRBD1 on 5 matching bases. This CDR3 region has 13 residues. Germline V CDR1 and CDR2: MRHNA, SNTAGT. The ends were cut back, 8 bases at V and 10 bases at J, with 15 bases in the middle. CDR3 bases: TGTGCCAGCTCCCGGGACTGGGCATCACCCCTCCACTTT. Translated, it gives CASSRDWASPLHF.

The chain combines TRBV10-3 with TRBJ1-3; D ambiguous. CDR3 size: 13 residues. V dropped 11 bases and J dropped 0 bases, with 11 bases sitting between them. Germline V gene data show CDR1 as ENHRY and CDR2 as SYGVKD. The DNA of the CDR3 is TGTGCCGCCTCTATTTACTCTGGAAACACCATATATTTT. Its protein product is CAASIYSGNTIYF.

The chain joins TRBV7-9 to TRBJ1-5; D is undetermined. V lost 8 bases and J lost 5, with 19 bases in between. Germline V gene data show CDR1 as SEHNR and CDR2 as FQNEAQ (reference sequence). This CDR3 region has 15 residues. In DNA, the CDR3 is TGTGCCAGCGATATTGGCGGGGAGATTCATCAGCCCCAGCATTTT. It translates to CASDIGGEIHQPQHF.

The J gene is TRBJ1-2, the V gene TRBV7-2, with D possibly matching TRBD1 (5 bases). This CDR3 has 14 amino acids. The germline V gene has CDR1 SGHTA and CDR2 FQGNSA. The ends were cut back, 5 bases at V and 1 base at J, with 11 bases in the middle. The chain's CDR3 is CASSLLQVNYGYTF. CDR3 DNA sequence: TGTGCCAGCAGCCTACTACAGGTTAACTATGGCTACACCTTC.

The CDR3 sequence: CASPDVERFQNTEAFF. In DNA form, the CDR3 reads TGTGCTAGCCCTGACGTGGAGAGGTTTCAGAACACTGAAGCTTTCTTT. This sequence joins TRBV7-7 and TRBJ1-1; D is uncertain. CDR1 is SSHAT, CDR2 FNYEAQ, per germline (reference sequence). CDR3 length: 16 amino acids. Filled out from reference TRBV7-7 and TRBJ1-1, the complete variable domain reads GAGVSQSPRYKVTKRGQDVTLRCDPISSHATLYWYQQALGQGPEFLTYFNYEAQPDKSGLPSDRFSAERPEGSISTLTIQRTEQRDSAMYRCASPDVERFQNTEAFFGQGTRLTVV.

The chain links TRBV18 to TRBJ2-7, with 7 bases aligning to TRBD1. Per the germline V gene, CDR1 is KGHSH and CDR2 is LQKENI. The V segment lost 1 base and the J segment 2 bases; nucleotides outside the gene matches: 2. There are 14 residues in the CDR3. CDR3 sequence reads: CASSPQGAAYEQYF. DNA for the CDR3: TGTGCCAGCTCACCACAGGGGGCTGCCTACGAGCAGTACTTC.

The genes are TRBV2 and TRBJ2-7, with D unclear. V was trimmed by 3 bases and J by 6 bases, leaving 12 bases between them. This CDR3 has 13 amino acids. CDR1 SNHLY and CDR2 FYNNEI come from the germline V gene. CDR3 sequence reads: CASSEVGLSEQYF. Here the CDR3 DNA reads TGTGCCAGCAGTGAGGTGGGTCTAAGCGAGCAGTACTTC.

The chain joins TRBV29-1 to TRBJ1-1, with unresolved D. In germline, CDR1 is SQVTM, CDR2 ANQGSEA. V lost 3 bases and J lost 2, with 19 bases in between. The CDR3 runs to 16 residues. CDR3 in DNA: TGCAGCGTTGATGGGCAGAGAAGCTATCAAAACACTGAAGCTTTCTTT. It is translated as CSVDGQRSYQNTEAFF.

J is TRBJ1-2 and V is TRBV11-2, with D perhaps TRBD1 (6 bases). The length of the CDR3 is 14 residues. Germline lookup yields CDR1 SGHAT and CDR2 FQNNGV. Trimming pared 1 base from V and 4 bases from J, leaving 10 bases between. Here the CDR3 reads CASSLGGRLYGYTF. The CDR3 coding sequence is TGTGCCAGCAGCTTAGGGGGGCGCCTCTATGGCTACACCTTC. The full variable domain, completed using reference TRBV11-2 and TRBJ1-2, is EAGVAQSPRYKIIEKRQSVAFWCNPISGHATLYWYQQILGQGPKLLIQFQNNGVVDDSQLPKDRFSAERLKGVDSTLKIQPAKLEDSAVYLCASSLGGRLYGYTFGSGTRLTVV.

The V call is TRBV6-6, the J call TRBJ2-1; 8 bases map to TRBD1. Trimming cost V 6 bases and J 0 bases; bases outside gene matches: 1. This CDR3 contains 14 residues. The germline V gene encodes CDR1 MNHNY and CDR2 SVGAGI (reference sequence). The CDR3 DNA reads as TGTGCCAGCAGGCAGGGGGCCTCCTACAATGAGCAGTTCTTC. Protein sequence: CASRQGASYNEQFF.

This chain links TRBV28 with TRBJ1-5; D remains unclear. Germline CDR1 reads MDHEN; CDR2 reads SYDVKM. The V gene lost 2 bases and the J gene lost 9 bases, with 8 bases spanning the gap. The CDR3 consists of 12 residues. CDR3 residues: CASSLEVRPQHF. CDR3 nucleotides: TGTGCCAGCAGTTTAGAGGTGCGGCCCCAGCATTTT.

The genes are TRBV11-2 and TRBJ2-3, with no clear D. This CDR3 contains 17 residues. Germline V gene sequence: CDR1 SGHAT, CDR2 FQNNGV. Trimming cost V 3 bases and J 2 bases, with 18 bases left between them. The CDR3 protein is CASSFSPYRALTDTQYF. DNA for the CDR3: TGTGCCAGCAGCTTCTCCCCATACCGGGCCCTCACAGATACGCAGTATTTT.

This clone was observed a few times. This rearrangement joins TRBV6-5 to TRBJ1-2; possible D gene TRBD1, 5 bases. Trimming took off 2 bases at V and 7 bases at J, with 11 bases between the two ends. The CDR3 is 13 amino acids. Germline CDR1 and CDR2: MNHEY and SVGAGI. The CDR3 DNA reads as TGTGCCAGCAGTTACGTCTCAGGGACTGGCTACACCTTC. Translated: CASSYVSGTGYTF.

This clone appeared a single time. The chain couples TRBV18 to TRBJ2-3; 9 bases map to TRBD2. Germline V gene sequence: CDR1 KGHSH, CDR2 LQKENI. The CDR3 is made up of 17 amino acids. Trimming at V came to 3 bases and at J to 2 bases, leaving 9 bases not matched to a gene. Written as DNA, the CDR3 is TGTGCCAGCTCACCCTGGTTGGTAGCGGGGGCCACAGATACGCAGTATTTT. Translated: CASSPWLVAGATDTQYF.

The V gene is TRBV6-5, the J gene TRBJ1-2; 9 bases line up with TRBD1. The CDR3 length is 15 residues. In germline, CDR1 is MNHEY, CDR2 SVGAGI. J gave up 4 bases and V 7 bases, and 10 bases lay outside the gene matches. CDR3 region: CASTWGQGFRYGYTF. The CDR3 DNA is TGTGCCAGCACTTGGGGACAGGGATTTCGCTATGGCTACACCTTC.

The genes are TRBV4-3 and TRBJ1-5; D uncertain. The V end lost 1 base, the J end lost 2 bases, and 3 bases lay between the germline ends. Looked up from germline, CDR1 is LGHNA and CDR2 is YSLEER. The CDR3 covers 13 residues. CDR3 sequence (DNA): TGCGCCAGCAGCCAAGGCCGCAATCAGCCCCAGCATTTT. As protein: CASSQGRNQPQHF.

This clone is a singleton in its sample. This chain joins TRBV9 and TRBJ2-1; D is uncertain. V was shortened by 3 bases and J by 2 bases, with 12 bases between the two germline ends. The CDR3 spans 15 residues. From germline, CDR1 is SGDLS and CDR2 YYNGEE. In nucleotides, the CDR3 is TGTGCCAGCAGCGCAGCTCCCCAGACCTACAATGAGCAGTTCTTC. Encoded protein: CASSAAPQTYNEQFF.

The chain links TRBV7-2 to TRBJ2-4, with unresolved D. The germline V gene has CDR1 SGHTA and CDR2 FQGNSA. Deletions cut 1 base from V and 1 base from J, with 8 bases between. The CDR3 is made up of 15 amino acids. The CDR3 is CASSLVGTAKNIQYF. CDR3 DNA: TGTGCCAGCAGCTTAGTCGGCACCGCCAAAAACATTCAGTACTTC.

The chain recombines TRBV11-2 with TRBJ2-5; D is ambiguous. Germline loops: CDR1 SGHAT, CDR2 FQNNGV. The CDR3 is 13 amino acids. V was shortened by 8 bases and J by 0 bases, with 10 bases between the two germline ends. For the CDR3, the DNA is TGTGCCAGCTCTTGGGTTCACCAAGAGACCCAGTACTTC. Translation: CASSWVHQETQYF.

The chain couples TRBV5-1 to TRBJ2-5, with a weak D call TRBD2 (6 bases). The CDR3 is 16 amino acids. The ends were cut back, 1 base at V and 2 bases at J, with 15 bases in the middle. Germline V gene lookup returns CDR1 SGHRS and CDR2 YFSETQ. As DNA, the CDR3 is TGCGCCAGCAGCTTGAGTTCTATGGCGGGGCAAGAGACCCAGTACTTC. Encoded protein: CASSLSSMAGQETQYF. The full variable domain, its missing parts supplied by reference TRBV5-1 and TRBJ2-5, is KAGVTQTPRYLIKTRGQQVTLSCSPISGHRSVSWYQQTPGQGLQFLFEYFSETQRNKGNFPGRFSGRQFSNSRSEMNVSTLELGDSALYLCASSLSSMAGQETQYFGPGTRLLVL.

The table lists this clone with a count of one. V usage is TRBV5-1 and J usage is TRBJ1-1; tentatively, D is TRBD1 (5 bases). The V end was cut by 4 bases, the J end by 3 bases, with 13 bases between. The CDR3 extends over 14 amino acids. Germline CDR1 is SGHRS and CDR2 is YFSETQ. CDR3 coding DNA: TGCGCCAGCAGCCGGGCCTTGGGGGACACTGAAGCTTTCTTT. It is translated as CASSRALGDTEAFF.

The rearrangement uses TRBV5-8 and TRBJ2-1, with 8 bases identical to TRBD2. CDR3 length: 17 residues. After removal of 5 bases from V and 3 bases from J, the junction contained 13 bases not matched to a gene. In germline, CDR1 is SGHTS, CDR2 YDEGEE. The DNA of the CDR3 is TGTGCCAGCAGGGCTATTTTTAGCGGGGCCAACTACAATGAGCAGTTCTTC. It is translated as CASRAIFSGANYNEQFF.

J is TRBJ1-2 and V is TRBV7-2; possibly TRBD1 for D (5 bases). Per germline, CDR1 SGHTA and CDR2 FQGNSA. The CDR3 has 15 amino acids. Trimming stripped 4 bases from V and 0 bases from J, with 12 bases between. The CDR3 coding sequence is TGTGCCAGCAGCTATGAGGCAGGGACTAACTATGGCTACACCTTC. It specifies CASSYEAGTNYGYTF.

This sequence joins TRBV18 and TRBJ1-2; D call uncertain. Germline values: CDR1 KGHSH, CDR2 LQKENI. The CDR3 is made up of 13 amino acids. Trimming took off 3 bases at V and 1 base at J, with 6 bases between the two ends. The CDR3 bases are TGTGCCAGCTCACCCAACAGTAACTATGGCTACACCTTC. Its protein is CASSPNSNYGYTF.

The chain combines TRBV5-6 with TRBJ1-3; D is ambiguous. Germline lookup yields CDR1 SGHDT and CDR2 YYEEEE. This CDR3 region has 14 residues. Trimming took 2 bases from V and 0 from J, leaving 6 bases between them. The CDR3, as DNA: TGTGCCAGCAGCTTCGGATACTCTGGAAACACCATATATTTT. Translating it yields CASSFGYSGNTIYF.

The chain uses TRBV6-1 and TRBJ1-4; TRBD1 matches 9 bases. Germline CDR1 and CDR2: MNHNS and SASEGT. V was clipped by 7 bases and J by 8 bases; unmatched bases: 11. The CDR3 totals 15 residues. The CDR3 here is CASTGQGDVTEKLFF. Here the CDR3 DNA reads TGTGCCAGCACGGGACAGGGAGATGTAACAGAAAAACTGTTTTTT.